This TCR beta chain originates from a study of T cell responses to AZD1222 COVID-19 vaccine. The table came from immunoSEQ multiplex PCR; TCRdb's copy has only in-frame clones and leaves some out. The repertoire has 150,000 to 200,000 clones, approximately 86% of them found once; the top ten carry approximately 2.5%. Looked up from germline, CDR1 is SGHRS and CDR2 is YFSETQ. V was clipped by 4 bases and J by 0 bases; unmatched bases: 4. The CDR3 spans 15 residues. The sequencing used peripheral blood, collected on day 0 of AZD1222 vaccination. The chain employs TRBV5-1 and TRBJ2-3; 8 bases match TRBD1. The clonotype was recovered from an adult in good health. In DNA, the CDR3 is TGCGCCAGCAGCGTGGGACAGGCGAGCACAGATACGCAGTATTTT. Its protein is CASSVGQASTDTQYF.